This T cell receptor beta chain was identified during a study of identical twins. Study-wide findings and caveats: The more abundant beta clonotypes in cord blood had fewer insertions, and memory repertoires did not show this. There was more out-of-frame TCR alpha sharing in monozygotic twins than models estimated. Instead of following the same donors, the conclusions were based on cross-sectional statistical analysis.

TCRdb processed the 5' RACE reads anew with MiXCR; each CDR3 protein has one entry. The table has 200,000 to 300,000 distinct CDR3 sequences, approximately 10% seen once; the top ten hold 9% to 10%. V was clipped by 6 bases and J by 3 bases; unmatched bases: 11. The CDR3 loop spans 17 amino acids. CDR1 DFQATT and CDR2 SNEGSKA come from the germline V gene (reference sequence). As concerns this clonotype: What it binds is not known.

The chain is built from TRBV20-1 and TRBJ2-7; the match to TRBD2 covers 16 bases. The sequence derives from a man aged 50-59 years in good health. Sequencing used memory T cells sorted from blood. CDR3 in amino acids: CSAPGTSGRALFYEQYF. The CDR3 DNA follows: TGCAGTGCCCCTGGGACTAGCGGGAGGGCCTTGTTCTACGAGCAGTACTTC.